A selection of T cell receptor beta chains follows, all from one sample in a study of blood T cell repertoires in COVID-19. The data were produced by immunoSEQ multiplex PCR, yet TCRdb's version contains in-frame clones alone and is incomplete. Seen here are about 200,000 clones, approximately 85% observed once, and the top ten hold around 8%. The specimen sequenced was peripheral blood. The receptor source for this set is a woman aged 80 or older with COVID-19, enrolled during active disease. The CDR3 runs from the conserved cysteine through the conserved F or W. D genes are given only for firm matches. Clone size is not always given. Where it is, it says once, few, many or a class for expanded clones.

j_gene,abundance,v_gene,d_gene,CDR3nt,CDR3aa
TRBJ1-2,.,TRBV10-3,TRBD1,TGTGCCATCAGTGAGGGACAGGGGACGAACTATGGCTACACCTTC,CAISEGQGTNYGYTF
TRBJ1-1,.,TRBV6-4,.,TGTGCCAGCAGTGAGACAGTTTGGACTGAAGCTTTCTTT,CASSETVWTEAFF
TRBJ1-2,.,TRBV5-1,TRBD1,TGCGCCAGCAGCTTGGAACCGGGACAGAACTATGGCTACACCTTC,CASSLEPGQNYGYTF
TRBJ2-7,.,TRBV5-1,TRBD1,TGCGCCAGCAGCGTCACGTCAGGGGGCAGGGGGTCCTACGAGCAGTACTTC,CASSVTSGGRGSYEQYF
TRBJ1-2,.,TRBV15,TRBD1,TGTGCCACCAGCAGGATAGACAGGGCCTATGGCTACACCTTC,CATSRIDRAYGYTF
TRBJ2-7,.,TRBV6-2/TRBV6-3,TRBD1,TGTGCCAGCAGCGAGGGGGCGGTCAGAACCTCCGAGCAGTACTTC,CASSEGAVRTSEQYF
TRBJ1-5,.,TRBV7-9,.,TGTGCCAGCAGCTTATTCGGGTCCCAGCCCCAGCATTTT,CASSLFGSQPQHF
TRBJ2-7,few,TRBV6-5,.,TGTGCCAGCAGTTCCCCGAATCAGTACGAGCAGTACTTC,CASSSPNQYEQYF
TRBJ2-7,.,TRBV5-1,TRBD2,TGCGCCAGCAGCGCTTCGGGACTAGCGGGAGTCGGGCCCTACGAGCAGTACTTC,CASSASGLAGVGPYEQYF
TRBJ1-1,.,TRBV6-1,.,TGTGCCAGCAGTGAAGTGTTGGCTGGGAACACTGAAGCTTTCTTT,CASSEVLAGNTEAFF